These 14 T cell receptor beta chains were all obtained from the same sample, sequenced in a study of beta chain features in type 1 diabetes. Points from the study as a whole: Among patients with Type 1 diabetes, TCRB CDR3s were moderately but significantly shorter in every one of the four CD4+ subsets.

The sequenced template was cDNA made from the entire isolated RNA. The protocol was immunoSEQ multiplex PCR, while the TCRdb copy is restricted to in-frame clones and leaves out a portion. The table shows some 360,000 clones, with roughly a tenth occurring only once. What these receptors recognize is not known. The source material was central memory CD4+ T cells from blood. These TCRs come from a man aged 30 to 45 with type 1 diabetes.

This clone was seen repeatedly, ten times or more. The chain combines TRBV4-1 with TRBJ2-7, with D perhaps given as TRBD1 or TRBD2 (5 bases each). The V gene's germline CDR1 is MGHRA and CDR2 YSYEKL. The CDR3 covers 14 residues. With 4 bases removed from V and 5 bases from J, the gap between germline ends came to 15 bases. CDR3 bases: TGCGCCAGCAGCCGCAGAAGGGGAGATCACGAGCAGTACTTC. It codes for CASSRRRGDHEQYF.

There are a few counts of this clone. The V gene is TRBV6-5, the J gene TRBJ1-5, with TRBD1 matching 9 bases. The CDR3 contains 14 residues. Germline values: CDR1 MNHEY, CDR2 SVGAGI. The V segment lost 2 bases and the J segment 6 bases; nucleotides outside the gene matches: 2. DNA for the CDR3: TGTGCCAGCAGTTACACAGGGGGCACTCAGCCCCAGCATTTT. Its translation is CASSYTGGTQPQHF.

This clone was seen more than once but under ten times. The chain links TRBV7-9 to TRBJ1-1; D gene unclear. Per germline, CDR1 SEHNR and CDR2 FQNEAQ (reference sequence). The CDR3 spans 13 residues. With 1 base removed from V and 9 bases from J, the gap between germline ends came to 12 bases. The CDR3 sequence: CASSLDLSEKAFF. The CDR3 region has the DNA TGTGCCAGCAGCTTAGATTTATCGGAGAAAGCTTTCTTT.

The chain combines TRBV27 with TRBJ2-5; D might be TRBD1 (6 bases). The V end lost 5 bases, the J end lost 11 bases, and 18 bases lay between the germline ends. The CDR3 totals 13 residues. Germline V gives CDR1 MNHEY, CDR2 SMNVEV (reference sequence). DNA of the CDR3: TGTGCCAGCAGTCAACAGGGTTTTGGGGAGCAGTACTTC. Translated, it gives CASSQQGFGEQYF.

The genes are TRBV5-1 and TRBJ2-2, with 7 bases lining up with TRBD2. This CDR3 contains 17 residues. J lost 4 bases, V lost 2 bases, and 11 bases had no gene match. In germline, CDR1 is SGHRS, CDR2 YFSETQ. CDR3 loop: CASSFSSGGGTTGELFF. CDR3 sequence (DNA): TGCGCCAGCAGCTTTTCGTCTGGGGGAGGGACCACCGGGGAGCTGTTTTTT.

On this clone: An end of the junction does not agree with germline; a read error may underlie this. This rearrangement joins TRBV18 to TRBJ2-1, with TRBD2 as a possible D gene (5 bases). The germline V gene encodes CDR1 KGHSH and CDR2 LQKENI. CDR3 length equals 14 residues. CDR3 residues: CASSPPSGFHEQLF. In DNA, the CDR3 is TGTGCCAGCTCACCACCGAGCGGTTTCCATGAGCAGCTCTTC.

The chain carries TRBV27 and TRBJ2-2; weak D call: TRBD1 (6 bases). Germline CDR1 and CDR2: MNHEY and SMNVEV (reference sequence). This CDR3 has 17 residues. The V and J ends lost 3 bases and 1 base respectively, with 15 bases between them. The CDR3 DNA reads as TGTGCCAGCAGTTTTAGGGAACGACAGGTGAACACCGGGGAGCTGTTTTTT. As protein: CASSFRERQVNTGELFF.

This clone was observed a few times. The V gene is TRBV5-1, the J gene TRBJ2-2; TRBD2 matches at 14 bases. This CDR3 is built from 16 residues. With 1 base clipped from V and 6 bases from J, the junction kept 2 bases outside the gene matches. Germline loops: CDR1 SGHRS, CDR2 YFSETQ. CDR3 coding DNA: TGCGCCAGCAGCTTGAGGGGACTAGCGGGAGCCGGGGAGCTGTTTTTT. Protein: CASSLRGLAGAGELFF. The full variable domain, completed using reference TRBV5-1 and TRBJ2-2, is KAGVTQTPRYLIKTRGQQVTLSCSPISGHRSVSWYQQTPGQGLQFLFEYFSETQRNKGNFPGRFSGRQFSNSRSEMNVSTLELGDSALYLCASSLRGLAGAGELFFGEGSRLTVL.

This clone was observed a few times. This rearrangement joins TRBV5-1 to TRBJ2-1; 14 bases align to TRBD2. CDR1 is SGHRS, CDR2 YFSETQ, per germline. The CDR3 covers 14 residues. Losses at the gene ends were 5 bases for V and 9 bases for J; bases not matched to a gene: 4. The CDR3 is CASSGTSGSPEQFF. CDR3 nucleotide sequence: TGCGCCAGCAGTGGGACTAGCGGGAGCCCTGAGCAGTTCTTC.

This clone showed up just a few times. The rearrangement uses TRBV7-2 and TRBJ2-7; possible D gene TRBD2, 5 bases. The germline V gene encodes CDR1 SGHTA and CDR2 FQGNSA. V lost 1 base to trimming and J lost 3 bases, with 7 bases between them. The CDR3 consists of 13 residues. The CDR3 DNA is TGTGCCAGCAGCTTAGACGGAGGCTACGAGCAGTACTTC. Its protein is CASSLDGGYEQYF.

CDR3 in DNA: TGTGCCTGGAGTCGCCCCCGGGCAGGGAGACCTTCGCGGAATGAGCAGTTCTTC. Translating gives CAWSRPRAGRPSRNEQFF. The chain employs TRBV30 and TRBJ2-1; either TRBD1 or TRBD2 may fit D (5 bases each). Germline V gene lookup returns CDR1 GTSNPN and CDR2 SVGIG (reference sequence). The CDR3 contains 18 residues. Trimming pared 2 bases from V and 7 bases from J, leaving 27 bases between.

The table lists this clone with many counts. J is TRBJ2-7 and V is TRBV23-1, with a weak D call TRBD1 (6 bases). TRBV23-1 belongs to the ORF category, with a function that is uncertain. CDR3 length: 15 residues. V was trimmed by 0 bases and J by 2 bases, leaving 11 bases between them. DNA for the CDR3: TGCGCCAGCAGTCAATCAGCAGGGGCCGCCTACGAGCAGTACTTC. Its protein is CASSQSAGAAYEQYF.

Of note for this clone: Relative to the germline gene, one junction end is altered; a read error may explain this. V and J are TRBV5-1 and TRBJ1-2, with 12 bases aligning to TRBD1. CDR3 length: 15 amino acids. Germline CDR1 is SGHRS and CDR2 is YFSETQ. The CDR3 DNA reads as TGTGCCAGCAGCTTGGGACAGGGGGCTGGCTATGGCTACACCTTC. Translation gives CASSLGQGAGYGYTF.

This clone turned up a few times. The V call is TRBV10-3, the J call TRBJ2-3; TRBD2 matches at 13 bases. Germline assignment: CDR1 ENHRY and CDR2 SYGVKD. The CDR3 has 16 amino acids. V lost 11 bases, J lost 2 bases, and 10 bases stayed unmatched. CDR3 sequence: CAVGGTSGTNTDTQYF. DNA of the CDR3: TGTGCCGTCGGGGGGACTAGCGGGACGAACACAGATACGCAGTATTTT.